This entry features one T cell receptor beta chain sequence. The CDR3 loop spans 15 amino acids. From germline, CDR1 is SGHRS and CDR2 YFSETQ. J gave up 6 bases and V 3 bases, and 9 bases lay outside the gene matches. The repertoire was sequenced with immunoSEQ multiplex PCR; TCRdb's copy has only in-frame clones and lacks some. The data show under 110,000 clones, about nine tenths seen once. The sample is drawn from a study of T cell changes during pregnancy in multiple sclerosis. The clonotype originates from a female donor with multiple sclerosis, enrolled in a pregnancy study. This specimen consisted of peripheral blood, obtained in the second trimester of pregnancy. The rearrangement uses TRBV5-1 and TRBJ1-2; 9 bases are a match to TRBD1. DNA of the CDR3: TGCGCCAGCAGCTCCTGGGACAGGGACATCCATGGCTACACCTTC. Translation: CASSSWDRDIHGYTF.